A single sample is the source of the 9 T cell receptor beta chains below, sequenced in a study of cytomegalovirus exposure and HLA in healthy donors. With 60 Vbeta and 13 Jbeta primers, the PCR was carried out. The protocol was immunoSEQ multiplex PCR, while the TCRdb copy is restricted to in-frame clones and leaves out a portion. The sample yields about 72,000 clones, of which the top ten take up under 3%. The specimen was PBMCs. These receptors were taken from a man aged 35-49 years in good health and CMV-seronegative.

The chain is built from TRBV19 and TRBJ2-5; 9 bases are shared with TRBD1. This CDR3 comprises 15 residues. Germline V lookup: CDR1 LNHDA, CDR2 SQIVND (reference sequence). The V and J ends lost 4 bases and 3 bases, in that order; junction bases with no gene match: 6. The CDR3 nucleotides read TGTGCCAGTAGTACCCTGGGACAGGGTGAAGAGACCCAGTACTTC. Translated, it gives CASSTLGQGEETQYF.

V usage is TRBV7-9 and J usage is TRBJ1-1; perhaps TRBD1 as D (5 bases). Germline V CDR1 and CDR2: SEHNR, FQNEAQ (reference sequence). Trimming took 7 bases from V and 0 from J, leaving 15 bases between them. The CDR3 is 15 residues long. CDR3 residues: CASTLRTQVNTEAFF. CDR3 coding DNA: TGTGCCAGCACCCTTAGGACACAGGTGAACACTGAAGCTTTCTTT. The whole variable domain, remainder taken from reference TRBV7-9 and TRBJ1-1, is DTGVSQNPRHKITKRGQNVTFRCDPISEHNRLYWYRQTLGQGPEFLTYFQNEAQLEKSRLLSDRFSAERPKGSFSTLEIQRTEQGDSAMYLCASTLRTQVNTEAFFGQGTRLTVV.

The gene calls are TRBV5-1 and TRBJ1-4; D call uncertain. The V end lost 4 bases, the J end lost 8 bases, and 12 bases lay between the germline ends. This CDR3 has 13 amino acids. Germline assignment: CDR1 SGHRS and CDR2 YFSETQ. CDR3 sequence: CASSQMSEEKLFF. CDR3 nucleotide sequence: TGCGCCAGCAGCCAAATGAGTGAAGAAAAACTGTTTTTT.

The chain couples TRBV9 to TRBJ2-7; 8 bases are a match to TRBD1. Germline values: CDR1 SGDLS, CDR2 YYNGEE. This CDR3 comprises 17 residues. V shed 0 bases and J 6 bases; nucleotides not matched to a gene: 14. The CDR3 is CASSVGLTGGIDGEQYF. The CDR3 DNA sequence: TGTGCCAGCAGCGTAGGCCTTACAGGGGGTATTGATGGCGAGCAGTACTTC. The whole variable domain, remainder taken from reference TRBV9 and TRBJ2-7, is DSGVTQTPKHLITATGQRVTLRCSPRSGDLSVYWYQQSLDQGLQFLIQYYNGEERAKGNILERFSAQQFPDLHSELNLSSLELGDSALYFCASSVGLTGGIDGEQYFGPGTRLTVT.

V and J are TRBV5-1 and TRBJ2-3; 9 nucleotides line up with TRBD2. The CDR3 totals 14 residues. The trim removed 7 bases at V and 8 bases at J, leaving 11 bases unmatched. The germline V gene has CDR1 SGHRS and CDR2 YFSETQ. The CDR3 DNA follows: TGCGCCAGCGCCGCGGGAGGGACGGGAGGTACGCAGTATTTT. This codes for CASAAGGTGGTQYF.

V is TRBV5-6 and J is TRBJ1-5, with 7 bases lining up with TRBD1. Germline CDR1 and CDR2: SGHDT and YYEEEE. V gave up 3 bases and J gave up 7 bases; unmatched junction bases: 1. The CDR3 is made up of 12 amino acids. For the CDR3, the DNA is TGTGCCAGCAGCTCAGGGGGACAGCCCCAGCATTTT. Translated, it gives CASSSGGQPQHF.

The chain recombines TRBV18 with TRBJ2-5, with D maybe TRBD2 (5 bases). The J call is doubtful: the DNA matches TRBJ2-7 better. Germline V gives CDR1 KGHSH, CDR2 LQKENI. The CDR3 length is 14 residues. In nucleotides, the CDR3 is TGTGCCAGCTCACCCCCGGACTTCCCCTACGAGCAGTACTTC. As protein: CASSPPDFPYEQYF.

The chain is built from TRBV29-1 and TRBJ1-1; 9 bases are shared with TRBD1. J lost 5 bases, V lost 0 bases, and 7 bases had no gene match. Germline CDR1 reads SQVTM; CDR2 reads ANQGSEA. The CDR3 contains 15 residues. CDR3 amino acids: CSVEDYRGQGTEAFF. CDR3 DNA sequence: TGCAGCGTTGAAGATTACAGGGGGCAGGGAACTGAAGCTTTCTTT.

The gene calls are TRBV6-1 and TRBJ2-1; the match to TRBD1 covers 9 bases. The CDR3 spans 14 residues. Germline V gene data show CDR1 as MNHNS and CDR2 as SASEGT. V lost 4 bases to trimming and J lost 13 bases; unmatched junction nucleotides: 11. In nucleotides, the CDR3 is TGTGCCAGCAGTGGCCCGGGACAGGGAGTAAGACAGTTCTTC. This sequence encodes CASSGPGQGVRQFF.